This T cell receptor beta chain came from a study of T cell responses to AZD1222 COVID-19 vaccine. Germline V lookup: CDR1 MNHEY, CDR2 SMNVEV (reference sequence). V was cut by 5 bases and J by 4 bases, with 14 bases left in between. The CDR3 has 14 residues. The repertoire was sequenced with immunoSEQ multiplex PCR; TCRdb's copy has only in-frame clones and lacks some. This repertoire shows 100,000 to 150,000 clones, 90% found once; its top ten account for about 4.4%. Sample: peripheral blood, taken on day 0 of MenACWY control vaccination. This TCR derives from an adult in good health. This sequence joins TRBV27 and TRBJ2-5; D remains ambiguous. The CDR3 sequence is CASSPRRTAETQYF. For the CDR3, the DNA is TGTGCCAGCAGTCCTCGACGTACGGCAGAGACCCAGTACTTC.